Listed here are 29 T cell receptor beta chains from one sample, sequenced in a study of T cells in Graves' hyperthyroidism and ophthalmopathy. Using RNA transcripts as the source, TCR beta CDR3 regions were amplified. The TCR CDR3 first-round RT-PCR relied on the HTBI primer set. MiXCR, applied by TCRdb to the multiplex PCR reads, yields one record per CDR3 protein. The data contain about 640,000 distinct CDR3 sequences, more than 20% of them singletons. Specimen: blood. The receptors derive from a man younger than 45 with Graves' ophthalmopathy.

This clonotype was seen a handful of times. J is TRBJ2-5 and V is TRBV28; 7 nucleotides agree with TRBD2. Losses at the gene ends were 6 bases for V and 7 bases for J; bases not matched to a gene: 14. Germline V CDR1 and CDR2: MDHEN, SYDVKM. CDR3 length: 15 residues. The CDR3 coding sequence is TGTGCCAGCAGCTACCCCGGGGGGATTCAACGGACCCAGTACTTC. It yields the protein CASSYPGGIQRTQYF.

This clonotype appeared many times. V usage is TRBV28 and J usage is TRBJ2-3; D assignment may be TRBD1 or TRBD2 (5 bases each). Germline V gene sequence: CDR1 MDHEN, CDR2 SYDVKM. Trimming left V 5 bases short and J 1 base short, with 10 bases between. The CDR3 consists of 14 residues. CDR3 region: CASSPWDGTDTQYF. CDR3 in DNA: TGTGCCAGCAGTCCCTGGGACGGCACAGATACGCAGTATTTT.

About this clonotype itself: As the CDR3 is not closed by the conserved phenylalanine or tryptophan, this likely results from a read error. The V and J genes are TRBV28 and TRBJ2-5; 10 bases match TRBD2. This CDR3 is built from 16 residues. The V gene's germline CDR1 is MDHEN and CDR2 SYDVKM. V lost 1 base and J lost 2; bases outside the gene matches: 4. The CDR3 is CASSLYPSGSQETQYL. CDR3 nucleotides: TGTGCCAGCAGTTTATACCCTAGCGGGAGTCAAGAGACCCAGTACCTC.

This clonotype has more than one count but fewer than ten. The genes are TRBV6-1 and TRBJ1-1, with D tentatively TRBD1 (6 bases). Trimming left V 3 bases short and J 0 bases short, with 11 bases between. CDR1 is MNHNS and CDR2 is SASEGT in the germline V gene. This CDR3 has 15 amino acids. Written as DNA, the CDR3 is TGTGCCAGCAGTGACAGGGGTAGGATGAACACTGAAGCTTTCTTT. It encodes CASSDRGRMNTEAFF.

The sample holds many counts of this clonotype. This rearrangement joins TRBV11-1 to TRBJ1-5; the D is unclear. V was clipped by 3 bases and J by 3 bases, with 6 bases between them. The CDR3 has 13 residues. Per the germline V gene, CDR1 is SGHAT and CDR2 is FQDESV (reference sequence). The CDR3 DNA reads TGTGCCAGCAGCTTCGGAAACAATCAGCCCCAGCATTTT. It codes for CASSFGNNQPQHF. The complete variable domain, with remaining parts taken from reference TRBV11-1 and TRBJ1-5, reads EAEVAQSPRYKITEKSQAVAFWCDPISGHATLYWYRQILGQGPELLVQFQDESVVDDSQLPKDRFSAERLKGVDSTLKIQPAELGDSAMYLCASSFGNNQPQHFGDGTRLSIL.

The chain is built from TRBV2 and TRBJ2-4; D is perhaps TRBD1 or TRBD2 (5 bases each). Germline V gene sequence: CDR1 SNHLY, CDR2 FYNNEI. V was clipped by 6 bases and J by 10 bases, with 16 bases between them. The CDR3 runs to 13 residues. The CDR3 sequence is CASRGPLAVIQYF. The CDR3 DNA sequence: TGTGCCAGCAGGGGACCTCTCGCTGTTATTCAGTACTTC.

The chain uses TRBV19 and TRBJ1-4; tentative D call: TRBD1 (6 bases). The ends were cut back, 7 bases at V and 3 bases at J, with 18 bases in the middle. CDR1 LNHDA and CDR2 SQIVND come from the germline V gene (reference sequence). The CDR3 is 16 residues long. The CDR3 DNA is TGTGCCAGTAAAGTAGGAGGGGGTCGGGCTAATGAAAAACTGTTTTTT. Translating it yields CASKVGGGRANEKLFF.

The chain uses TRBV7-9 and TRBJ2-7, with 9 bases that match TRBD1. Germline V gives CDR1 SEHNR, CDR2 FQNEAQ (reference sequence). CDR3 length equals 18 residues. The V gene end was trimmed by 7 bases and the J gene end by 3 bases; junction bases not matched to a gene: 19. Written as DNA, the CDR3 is TGTGCCAGCAACCTCCCCCCGCGCCGGGACAGGGCTGTCTACGAGCAGTACTTC. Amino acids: CASNLPPRRDRAVYEQYF.

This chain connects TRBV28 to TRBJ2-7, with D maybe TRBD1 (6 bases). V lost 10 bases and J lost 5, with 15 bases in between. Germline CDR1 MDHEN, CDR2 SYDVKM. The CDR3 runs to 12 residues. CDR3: CATKTKGDEQYF. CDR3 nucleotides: TGTGCCACCAAGACAAAGGGGGACGAGCAGTACTTC.

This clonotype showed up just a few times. In nucleotides, the CDR3 is TGTGCCAGCAGTTACCGGGGAGGGTGGGGGAGCGGACTACCCTACAATGAGCAGTTCTTC. This encodes CASSYRGGWGSGLPYNEQFF. The chain recombines TRBV6-5 with TRBJ2-1; 7 bases are a match to TRBD2. The CDR3 contains 20 residues. Germline CDR1 MNHEY, CDR2 SVGAGI. Germline trimming cut 2 bases from V and 2 bases from J; bases unmatched to any gene: 18.

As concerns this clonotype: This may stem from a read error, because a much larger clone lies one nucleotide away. The CDR3 coding sequence is TGTGCCAGCAGCCCCCCTCCAGGGACAGATGGCTACACCTTC. This encodes CASSPPPGTDGYTF. The chain has TRBV28 and TRBJ1-2; TRBD1 aligns across 7 bases. The germline V gene encodes CDR1 MDHEN and CDR2 SYDVKM. After removal of 6 bases from V and 6 bases from J, the junction contained 10 bases not matched to a gene. The CDR3 spans 14 residues.

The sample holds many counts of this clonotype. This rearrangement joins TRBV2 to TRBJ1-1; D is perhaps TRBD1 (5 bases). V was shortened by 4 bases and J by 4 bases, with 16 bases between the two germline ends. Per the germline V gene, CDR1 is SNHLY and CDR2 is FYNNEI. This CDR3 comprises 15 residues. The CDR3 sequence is CASSVSARGATEAFF. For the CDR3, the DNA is TGTGCCAGCAGTGTAAGCGCCCGCGGGGCCACTGAAGCTTTCTTT.

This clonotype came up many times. The CDR3 protein is CASSLAQGTEAFF. The CDR3 DNA is TGTGCCAGCAGTTTAGCCCAGGGCACTGAAGCTTTCTTT. The V call is TRBV27, the J call TRBJ1-1; tentatively, D is TRBD1 (5 bases). This CDR3 has 13 amino acids. Germline CDR1 is MNHEY and CDR2 is SMNVEV (reference sequence). The V end was cut by 2 bases, the J end by 4 bases, with 8 bases between.

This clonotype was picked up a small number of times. The CDR3 is CASNPLSQPQHF. The CDR3 coding sequence is TGTGCCAGCAACCCCTTGAGTCAGCCCCAGCATTTT. V usage is TRBV28 and J usage is TRBJ1-5; no reliable D call. CDR1 is MDHEN, CDR2 SYDVKM, per germline. The CDR3 sequence is 12 residues long. Trimming took 7 bases from V and 6 from J, leaving 10 bases between them.

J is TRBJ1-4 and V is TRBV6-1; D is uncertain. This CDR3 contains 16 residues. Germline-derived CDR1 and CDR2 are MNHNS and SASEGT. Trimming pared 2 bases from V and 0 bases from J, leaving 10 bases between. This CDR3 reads CASSEIELATNEKLFF. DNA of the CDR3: TGTGCCAGCAGTGAAATTGAGCTTGCAACTAATGAAAAACTGTTTTTT.

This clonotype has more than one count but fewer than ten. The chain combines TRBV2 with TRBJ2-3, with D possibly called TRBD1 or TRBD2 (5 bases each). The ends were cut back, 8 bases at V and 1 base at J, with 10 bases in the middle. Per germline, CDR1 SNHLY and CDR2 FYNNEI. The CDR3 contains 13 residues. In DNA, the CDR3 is TGTGCCAGCGTGAGGGACGGCACAGATACGCAGTATTTT. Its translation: CASVRDGTDTQYF.

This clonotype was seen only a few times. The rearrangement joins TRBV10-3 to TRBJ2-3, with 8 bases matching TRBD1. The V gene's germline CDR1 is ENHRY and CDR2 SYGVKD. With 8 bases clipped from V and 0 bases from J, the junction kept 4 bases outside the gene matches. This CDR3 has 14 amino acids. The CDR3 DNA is TGTGCCATCCAGGGGGCGTCAAGCACAGATACGCAGTATTTT. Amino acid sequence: CAIQGASSTDTQYF.

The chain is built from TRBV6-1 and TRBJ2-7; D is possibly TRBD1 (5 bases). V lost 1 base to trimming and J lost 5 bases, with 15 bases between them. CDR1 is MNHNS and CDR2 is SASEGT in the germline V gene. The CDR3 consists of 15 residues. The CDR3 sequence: CASSEGGSGSHEQYF. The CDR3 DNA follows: TGTGCCAGCAGTGAAGGGGGATCAGGGTCCCACGAGCAGTACTTC.

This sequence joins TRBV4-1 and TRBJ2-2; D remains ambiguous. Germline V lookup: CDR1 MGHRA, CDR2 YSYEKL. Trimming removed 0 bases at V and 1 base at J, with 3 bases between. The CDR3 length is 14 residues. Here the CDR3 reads CASSQDKNTGELFF. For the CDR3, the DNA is TGCGCCAGCAGCCAAGACAAGAACACCGGGGAGCTGTTTTTT.

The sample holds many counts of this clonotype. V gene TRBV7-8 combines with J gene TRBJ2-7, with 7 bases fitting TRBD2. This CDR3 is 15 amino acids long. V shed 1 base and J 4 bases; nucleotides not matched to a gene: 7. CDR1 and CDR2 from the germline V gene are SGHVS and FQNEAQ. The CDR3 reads CASSLEAGETYEQYF. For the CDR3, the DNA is TGTGCCAGCAGCTTAGAGGCGGGAGAAACGTACGAGCAGTACTTC.

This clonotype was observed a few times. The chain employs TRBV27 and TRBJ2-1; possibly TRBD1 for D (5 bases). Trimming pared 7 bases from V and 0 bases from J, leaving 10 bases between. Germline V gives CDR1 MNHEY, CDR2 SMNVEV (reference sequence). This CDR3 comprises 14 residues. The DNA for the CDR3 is TGTGCCAGCACCGACAGCCTCTCCTACAATGAGCAGTTCTTC. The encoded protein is CASTDSLSYNEQFF.

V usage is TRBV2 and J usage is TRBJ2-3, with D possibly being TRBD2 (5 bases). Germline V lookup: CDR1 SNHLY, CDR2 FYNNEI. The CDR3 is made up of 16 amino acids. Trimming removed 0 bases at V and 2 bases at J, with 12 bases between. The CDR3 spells CASSEAGLALTDTQYF. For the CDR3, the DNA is TGTGCCAGCAGTGAAGCGGGTCTAGCTCTCACAGATACGCAGTATTTT.

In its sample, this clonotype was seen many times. The CDR3 bases are TGCAGTGCTAGGACAGATACGCAGTATTTT. It codes for CSARTDTQYF. The J gene is TRBJ2-3, the V gene TRBV20-1; no clear D. There are 10 residues in the CDR3. CDR1 is DFQATT and CDR2 is SNEGSKA in the germline V gene (reference sequence). V lost 3 bases and J 3 bases, leaving 1 base between the germline ends.

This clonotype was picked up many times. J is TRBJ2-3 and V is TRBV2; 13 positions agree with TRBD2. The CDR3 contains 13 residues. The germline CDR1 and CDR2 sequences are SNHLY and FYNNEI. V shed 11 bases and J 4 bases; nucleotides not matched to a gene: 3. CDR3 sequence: CAVLAGGPDTQYF. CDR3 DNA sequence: TGTGCCGTACTAGCGGGAGGGCCAGATACGCAGTATTTT.

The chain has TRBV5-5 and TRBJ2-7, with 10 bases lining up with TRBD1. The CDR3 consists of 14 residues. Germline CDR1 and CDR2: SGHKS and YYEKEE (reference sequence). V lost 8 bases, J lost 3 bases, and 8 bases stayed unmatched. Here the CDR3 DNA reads TGTGCCAGTTTTCCGGGACAGGGGAACTACGAGCAGTACTTC. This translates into CASFPGQGNYEQYF. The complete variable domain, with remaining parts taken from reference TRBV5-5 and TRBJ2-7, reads DAGVTQSPTHLIKTRGQQVTLRCSPISGHKSVSWYQQVLGQGPQFIFQYYEKEERGRGNFPDRFSARQFPNYSSELNVNALLLGDSALYLCASFPGQGNYEQYFGPGTRLTVT.

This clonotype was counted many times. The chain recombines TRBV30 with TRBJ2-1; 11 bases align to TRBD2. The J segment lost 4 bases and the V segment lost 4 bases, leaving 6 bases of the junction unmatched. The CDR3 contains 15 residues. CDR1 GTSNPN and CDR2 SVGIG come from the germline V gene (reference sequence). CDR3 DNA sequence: TGTGCCTGGATTGCCGGGACTAGCGGATACAATGAGCAGTTCTTC. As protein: CAWIAGTSGYNEQFF.

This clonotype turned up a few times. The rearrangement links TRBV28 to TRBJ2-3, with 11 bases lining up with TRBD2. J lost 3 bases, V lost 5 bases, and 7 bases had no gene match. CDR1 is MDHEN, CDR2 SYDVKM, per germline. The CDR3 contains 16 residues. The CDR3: CASSPTSGRGTDTQYF. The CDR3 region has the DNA TGTGCCAGCAGTCCAACTAGCGGGAGAGGGACAGATACGCAGTATTTT.

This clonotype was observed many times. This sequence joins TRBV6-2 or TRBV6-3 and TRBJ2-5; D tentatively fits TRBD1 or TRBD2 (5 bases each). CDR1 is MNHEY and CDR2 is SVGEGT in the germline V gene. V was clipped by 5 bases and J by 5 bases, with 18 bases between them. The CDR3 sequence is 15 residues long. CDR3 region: CASSLTGTLRETQYF. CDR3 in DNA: TGTGCCAGCAGTCTAACCGGGACCCTCAGGGAGACCCAGTACTTC.

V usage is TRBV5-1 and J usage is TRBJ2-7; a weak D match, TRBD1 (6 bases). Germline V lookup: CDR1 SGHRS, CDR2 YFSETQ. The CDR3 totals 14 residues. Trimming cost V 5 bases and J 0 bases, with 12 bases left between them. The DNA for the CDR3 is TGCGCCAGCAGAGGACAGATAAACTCCTACGAGCAGTACTTC. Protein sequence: CASRGQINSYEQYF.